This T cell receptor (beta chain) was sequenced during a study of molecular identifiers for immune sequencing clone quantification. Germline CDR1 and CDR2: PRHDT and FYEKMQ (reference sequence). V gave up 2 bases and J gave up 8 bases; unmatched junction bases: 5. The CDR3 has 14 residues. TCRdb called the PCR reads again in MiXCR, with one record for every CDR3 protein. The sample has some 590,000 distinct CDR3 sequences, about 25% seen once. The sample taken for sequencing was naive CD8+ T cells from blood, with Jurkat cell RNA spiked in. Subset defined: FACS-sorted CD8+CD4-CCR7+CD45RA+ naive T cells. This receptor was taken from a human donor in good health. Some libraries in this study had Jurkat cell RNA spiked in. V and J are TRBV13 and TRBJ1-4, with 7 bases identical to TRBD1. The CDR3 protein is CASSLQQGREKLFF. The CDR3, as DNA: TGTGCCAGCAGCTTACAACAGGGGCGAGAAAAACTGTTTTTT.